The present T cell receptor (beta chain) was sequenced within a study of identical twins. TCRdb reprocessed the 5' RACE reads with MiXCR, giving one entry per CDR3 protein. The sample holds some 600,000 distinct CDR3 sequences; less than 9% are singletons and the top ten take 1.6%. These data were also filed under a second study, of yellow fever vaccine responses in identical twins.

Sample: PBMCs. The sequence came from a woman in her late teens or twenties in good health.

The CDR3 DNA is TGTGCCAGCACCACGGACGCACATCAGCCCCAGCATTTT. Protein product: CASTTDAHQPQHF. The chain is built from TRBV12-3 or TRBV12-4 and TRBJ1-5; D not resolved. V lost 7 bases and J 5 bases, leaving 12 bases between the germline ends. This CDR3 region has 13 residues.